The 9 T cell receptor beta chains presented below share a single source sample, sequenced in a study of blood T cell repertoires in COVID-19. Assay used: immunoSEQ multiplex PCR; TCRdb lists only in-frame clones, some missing. This table holds 170,000 or so clones, around 80% found once. The material sequenced was peripheral blood. The source is a man between 65 and 80 years old with active or convalescent COVID-19.

This sequence joins TRBV27 and TRBJ2-2, with a weak D call TRBD1 (6 bases). V lost 5 bases to trimming and J lost 2 bases, with 12 bases between them. The CDR3 runs 15 residues. Germline V gives CDR1 MNHEY, CDR2 SMNVEV (reference sequence). CDR3 protein: CASSGQYLNTGELFF. In nucleotides, the CDR3 is TGTGCCAGCAGTGGACAGTACCTAAACACCGGGGAGCTGTTTTTT.

The chain couples TRBV4-2 to TRBJ2-5; 13 bases fit TRBD2. V lost 3 bases, J lost 0 bases, and 4 bases stayed unmatched. The germline CDR1 and CDR2 sequences are LGHNA and YNFKEQ. The CDR3 has 17 residues. The CDR3 bases are TGTGCCAGCAGCCAGGGACTAGCGGGGACGTACCAAGAGACCCAGTACTTC. Amino acids: CASSQGLAGTYQETQYF.

CDR3 sequence reads: CSVDLGGGGSTDTQYF. CDR3 nucleotides: TGCAGCGTTGATCTGGGCGGGGGAGGTAGCACAGATACGCAGTATTTT. This chain uses TRBV29-1 with TRBJ2-3, with 7 bases aligning to TRBD2. This CDR3 is built from 16 residues. J gave up 0 bases and V 3 bases, and 9 bases lay outside the gene matches. The germline V gene encodes CDR1 SQVTM and CDR2 ANQGSEA.

A word on this clone: One end of the junction does not line up with germline, which may come from a read error. Different DNA sequences within this sample yield the same CDR3. V and J are TRBV2 and TRBJ2-3, with 8 bases identical to TRBD2. The CDR3 is 15 residues long. The germline V gene has CDR1 SNHLY and CDR2 FYNNEI. The CDR3: CASSEAGVGTDTQYF. CDR3 in DNA: TGTGCCAGCAGCGAAGCGGGAGTCGGCACAGATACGCAGTATTTT.

The chain uses TRBV5-1 and TRBJ2-2, with 8 bases identical to TRBD2. Germline assignment: CDR1 SGHRS and CDR2 YFSETQ. V was pared by 2 bases and J by 5 bases, with 5 bases of the junction left unmatched. The CDR3 covers 15 residues. The CDR3 sequence is CASSFSGTSTGELFF. In DNA form, the CDR3 reads TGCGCCAGCAGCTTTTCCGGGACTAGTACCGGGGAGCTGTTTTTT. Full variable domain (rest looked up from reference TRBV5-1 and TRBJ2-2): KAGVTQTPRYLIKTRGQQVTLSCSPISGHRSVSWYQQTPGQGLQFLFEYFSETQRNKGNFPGRFSGRQFSNSRSEMNVSTLELGDSALYLCASSFSGTSTGELFFGEGSRLTVL.

The table lists this clone with a few counts. The J gene is TRBJ2-1, the V gene TRBV28, with 8 bases matching TRBD2. CDR3 length: 17 amino acids. Looked up from germline, CDR1 is MDHEN and CDR2 is SYDVKM. J lost 4 bases, V lost 2 bases, and 10 bases had no gene match. The CDR3 here is CASSLGTASGLYNEQFF. The CDR3, as DNA: TGTGCCAGCAGTTTAGGTACGGCTAGCGGGTTATACAATGAGCAGTTCTTC.

V usage is TRBV2 and J usage is TRBJ1-2; 7 positions agree with TRBD1. This CDR3 region has 11 residues. Germline CDR1 reads SNHLY; CDR2 reads FYNNEI. The ends lost 5 bases at V and 8 bases at J; junction bases unmatched: 2. CDR3 DNA sequence: TGTGCCAGCAGTCCGACAGGGGGCTACACCTTC. This encodes CASSPTGGYTF.

The chain couples TRBV11-3 to TRBJ2-1; 7 bases agree with TRBD2. The CDR3 runs to 15 residues. The ends lost 3 bases at V and 3 bases at J; junction bases unmatched: 5. CDR1 is SGHNT and CDR2 is YENEEA in the germline V gene. The CDR3 is CASSFSRGNYNEQFF. CDR3 bases: TGTGCCAGCAGCTTTTCGCGGGGGAACTACAATGAGCAGTTCTTC.

The CDR3 spells CAWTRGAEVTQYF. DNA of the CDR3: TGTGCCTGGACTCGTGGGGCAGAAGTTACGCAGTATTTT. The chain carries TRBV30 and TRBJ2-3; D perhaps matches TRBD1 (5 bases). The germline V gene encodes CDR1 GTSNPN and CDR2 SVGIG (reference sequence). Trimming pared 4 bases from V and 8 bases from J, leaving 16 bases between. The CDR3 length is 13 residues.